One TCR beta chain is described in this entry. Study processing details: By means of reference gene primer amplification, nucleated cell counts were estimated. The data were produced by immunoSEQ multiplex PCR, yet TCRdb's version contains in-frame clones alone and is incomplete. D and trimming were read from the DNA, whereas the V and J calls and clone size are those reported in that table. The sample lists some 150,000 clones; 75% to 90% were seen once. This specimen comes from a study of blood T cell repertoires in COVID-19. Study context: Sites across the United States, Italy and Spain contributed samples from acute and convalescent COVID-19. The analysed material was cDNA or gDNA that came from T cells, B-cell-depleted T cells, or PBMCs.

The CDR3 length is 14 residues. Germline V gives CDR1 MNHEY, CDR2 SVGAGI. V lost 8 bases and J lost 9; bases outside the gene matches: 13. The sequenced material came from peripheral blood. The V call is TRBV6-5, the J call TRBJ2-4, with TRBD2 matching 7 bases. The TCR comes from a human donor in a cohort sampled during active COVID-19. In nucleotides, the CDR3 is TGTGCCAGCCAATCTACAGCGGGGATAGGCATTCAGTACTTC. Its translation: CASQSTAGIGIQYF.